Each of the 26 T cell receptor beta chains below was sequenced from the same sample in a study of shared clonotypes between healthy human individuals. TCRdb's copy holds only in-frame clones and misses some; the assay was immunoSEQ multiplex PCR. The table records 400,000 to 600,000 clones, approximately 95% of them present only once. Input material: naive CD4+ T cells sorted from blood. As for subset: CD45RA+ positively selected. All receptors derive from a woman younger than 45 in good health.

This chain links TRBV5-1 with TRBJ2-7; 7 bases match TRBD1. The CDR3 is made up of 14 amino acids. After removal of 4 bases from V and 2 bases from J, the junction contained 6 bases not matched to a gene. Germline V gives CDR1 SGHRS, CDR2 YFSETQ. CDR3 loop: CASSRGLLPYEQYF. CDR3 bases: TGCGCCAGCAGCAGGGGGCTTCTCCCCTACGAGCAGTACTTC.

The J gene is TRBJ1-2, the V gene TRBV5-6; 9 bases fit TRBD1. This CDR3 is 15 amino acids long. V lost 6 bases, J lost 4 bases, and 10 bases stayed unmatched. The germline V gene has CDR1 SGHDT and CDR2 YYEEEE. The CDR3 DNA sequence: TGTGCCAGCACCCGGACAGGGGAAACCCTCTATGGCTACACCTTC. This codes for CASTRTGETLYGYTF.

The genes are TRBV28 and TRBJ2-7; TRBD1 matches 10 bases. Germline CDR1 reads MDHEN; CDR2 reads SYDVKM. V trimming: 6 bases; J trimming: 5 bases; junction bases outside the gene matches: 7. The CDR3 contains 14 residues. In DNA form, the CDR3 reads TGTGCCAGCAGCTCCGGGACAGGGGTCCACGAGCAGTACTTC. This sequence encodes CASSSGTGVHEQYF.

CDR3 nucleotide sequence: TGTGCCAGCAGTTTTTTGGTTTTTCGGGGACAGGGGTTGATTGAAAAACTGTTTTTT. Encoded protein: CASSFLVFRGQGLIEKLFF. This chain connects TRBV28 to TRBJ1-4; 10 bases match TRBD1. The V segment lost 3 bases and the J segment 7 bases; nucleotides outside the gene matches: 17. Germline V gene lookup returns CDR1 MDHEN and CDR2 SYDVKM. The CDR3 is made up of 19 amino acids.

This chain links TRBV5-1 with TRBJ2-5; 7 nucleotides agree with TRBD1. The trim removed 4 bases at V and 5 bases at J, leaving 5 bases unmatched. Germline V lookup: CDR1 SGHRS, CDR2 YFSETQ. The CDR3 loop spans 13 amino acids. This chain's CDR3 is CASSTGQAETQYF. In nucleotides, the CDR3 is TGCGCCAGCAGCACTGGACAGGCTGAGACCCAGTACTTC.

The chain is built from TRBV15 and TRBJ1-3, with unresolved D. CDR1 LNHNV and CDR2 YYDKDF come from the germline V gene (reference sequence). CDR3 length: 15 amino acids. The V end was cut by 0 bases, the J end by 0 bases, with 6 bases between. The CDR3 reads CATSRDRSSGNTIYF. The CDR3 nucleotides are TGTGCCACCAGCAGAGATCGGTCCTCTGGAAACACCATATATTTT.

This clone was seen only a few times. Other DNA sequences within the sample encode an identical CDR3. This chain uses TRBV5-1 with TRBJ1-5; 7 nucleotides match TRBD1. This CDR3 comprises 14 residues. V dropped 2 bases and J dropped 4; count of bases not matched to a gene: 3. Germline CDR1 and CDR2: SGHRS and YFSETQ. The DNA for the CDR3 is TGCGCCAGCAGCTTAGGGGGCGGAAATCAGCCCCAGCATTTT. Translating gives CASSLGGGNQPQHF.

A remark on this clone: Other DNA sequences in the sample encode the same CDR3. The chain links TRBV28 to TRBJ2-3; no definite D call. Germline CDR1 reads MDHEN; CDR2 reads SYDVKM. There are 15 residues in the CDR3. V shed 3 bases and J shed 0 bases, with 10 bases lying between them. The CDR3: CASSLGGRSTDTQYF. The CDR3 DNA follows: TGTGCCAGCAGTTTGGGCGGACGAAGCACAGATACGCAGTATTTT.

CDR3 sequence (DNA): TGTGCCAGCAGCTTAGGAGGACAGGGCACAACCCAGGTGTACTTC. Amino acid sequence: CASSLGGQGTTQVYF. J is TRBJ2-7 and V is TRBV7-9; 8 bases match TRBD1. The CDR3 is 15 residues long. With V trimmed by 1 base and J by 12 bases, 14 bases remained unmatched. Germline V lookup: CDR1 SEHNR, CDR2 FQNEAQ (reference sequence).

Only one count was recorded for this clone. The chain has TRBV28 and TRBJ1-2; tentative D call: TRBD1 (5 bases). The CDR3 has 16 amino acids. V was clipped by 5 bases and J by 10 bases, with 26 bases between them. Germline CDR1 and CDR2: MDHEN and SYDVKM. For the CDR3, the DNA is TGTGCCAGCAGTCGGTCCCCCCAGACCGGTAGGGGTGACTACACCTTC. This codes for CASSRSPQTGRGDYTF.

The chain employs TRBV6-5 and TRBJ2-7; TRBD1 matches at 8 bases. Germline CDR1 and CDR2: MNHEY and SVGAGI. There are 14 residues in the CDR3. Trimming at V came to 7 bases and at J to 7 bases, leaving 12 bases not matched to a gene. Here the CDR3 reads CASNTRQGTKEQYF. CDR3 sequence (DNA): TGTGCCAGCAACACCAGACAGGGGACGAAAGAGCAGTACTTC.

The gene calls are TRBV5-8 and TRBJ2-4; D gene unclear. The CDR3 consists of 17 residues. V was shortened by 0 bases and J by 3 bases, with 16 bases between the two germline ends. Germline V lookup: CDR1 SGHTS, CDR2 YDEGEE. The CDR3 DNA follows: TGTGCCAGCAGCTTGGCCTGGTCAAATTCGGTCAAAAACATTCAGTACTTC. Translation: CASSLAWSNSVKNIQYF.

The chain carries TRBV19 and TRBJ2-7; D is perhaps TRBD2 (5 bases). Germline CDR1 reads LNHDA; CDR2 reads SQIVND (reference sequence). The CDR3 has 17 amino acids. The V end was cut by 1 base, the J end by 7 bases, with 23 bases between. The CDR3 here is CASSIGFRTGGFGEQYF. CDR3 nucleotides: TGTGCCAGTAGTATAGGATTCCGGACCGGAGGTTTCGGTGAGCAGTACTTC.

CDR3 coding DNA: TGCGCCAGCAGCCACGGACTAGCGGGAGGGTCCAATGAGCAGTTCTTC. Translation gives CASSHGLAGGSNEQFF. J is TRBJ2-1 and V is TRBV5-1; 15 bases map to TRBD2. With V trimmed by 4 bases and J by 6 bases, 5 bases remained unmatched. This CDR3 contains 16 residues. Germline-derived CDR1 and CDR2 are SGHRS and YFSETQ.

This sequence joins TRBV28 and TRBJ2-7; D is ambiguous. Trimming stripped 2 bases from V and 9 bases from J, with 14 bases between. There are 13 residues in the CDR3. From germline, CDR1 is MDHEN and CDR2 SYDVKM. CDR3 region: CASSLRAAYGQYF. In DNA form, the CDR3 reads TGTGCCAGCAGTTTAAGGGCCGCTTATGGGCAGTACTTC.

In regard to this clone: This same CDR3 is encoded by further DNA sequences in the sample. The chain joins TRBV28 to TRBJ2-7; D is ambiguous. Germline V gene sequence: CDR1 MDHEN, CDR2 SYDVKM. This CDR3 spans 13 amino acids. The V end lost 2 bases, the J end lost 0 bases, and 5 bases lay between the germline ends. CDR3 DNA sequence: TGTGCCAGCAGTTTAGACTCCTCCTACGAGCAGTACTTC. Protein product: CASSLDSSYEQYF.

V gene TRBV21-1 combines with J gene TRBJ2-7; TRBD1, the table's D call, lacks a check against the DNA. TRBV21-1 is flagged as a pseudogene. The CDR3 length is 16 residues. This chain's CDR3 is CASSKGLVTEDYEQYF. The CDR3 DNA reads TGTGCCAGCAGCAAAGGATTAGTGACAGAAGACTACGAGCAGTACTTC.

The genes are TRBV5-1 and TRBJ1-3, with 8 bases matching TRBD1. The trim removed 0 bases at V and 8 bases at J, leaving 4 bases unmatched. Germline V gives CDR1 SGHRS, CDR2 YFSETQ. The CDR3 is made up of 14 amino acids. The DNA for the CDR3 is TGCGCCAGCAGCTTGGGGACAGGGACGGACACCATATATTTT. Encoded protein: CASSLGTGTDTIYF.

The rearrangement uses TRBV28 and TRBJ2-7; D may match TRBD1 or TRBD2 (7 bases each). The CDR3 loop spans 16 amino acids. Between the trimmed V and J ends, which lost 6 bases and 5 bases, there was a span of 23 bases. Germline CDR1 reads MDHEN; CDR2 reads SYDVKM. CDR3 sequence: CASSYQGRGLRNEQYF. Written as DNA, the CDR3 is TGTGCCAGCAGCTATCAGGGGAGGGGGCTAAGGAACGAGCAGTACTTC.

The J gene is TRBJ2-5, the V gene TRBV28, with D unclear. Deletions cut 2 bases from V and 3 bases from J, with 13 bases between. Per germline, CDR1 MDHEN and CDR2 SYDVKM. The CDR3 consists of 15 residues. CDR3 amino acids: CASSLGFGQKETQYF. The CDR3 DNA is TGTGCCAGCAGTTTAGGTTTCGGGCAGAAAGAGACCCAGTACTTC.

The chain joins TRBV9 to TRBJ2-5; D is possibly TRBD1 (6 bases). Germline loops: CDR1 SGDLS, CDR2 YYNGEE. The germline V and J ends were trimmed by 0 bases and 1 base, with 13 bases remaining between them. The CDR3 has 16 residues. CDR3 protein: CASSVAYGDTQETQYF. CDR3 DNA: TGTGCCAGCAGCGTAGCTTACGGGGACACCCAAGAGACCCAGTACTTC.

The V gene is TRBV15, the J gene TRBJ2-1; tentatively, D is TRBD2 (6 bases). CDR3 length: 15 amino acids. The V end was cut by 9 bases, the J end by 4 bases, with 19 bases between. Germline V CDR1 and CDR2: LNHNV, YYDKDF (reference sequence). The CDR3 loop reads CATGGSPGTYNEQFF. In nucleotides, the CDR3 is TGTGCCACTGGAGGGAGCCCGGGGACTTACAATGAGCAGTTCTTC.

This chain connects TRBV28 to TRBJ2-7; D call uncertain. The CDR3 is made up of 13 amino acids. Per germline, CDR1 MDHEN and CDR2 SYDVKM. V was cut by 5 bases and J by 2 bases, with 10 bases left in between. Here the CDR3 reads CASSDNIAYEQYF. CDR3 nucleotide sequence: TGTGCCAGCAGTGATAACATCGCCTACGAGCAGTACTTC.

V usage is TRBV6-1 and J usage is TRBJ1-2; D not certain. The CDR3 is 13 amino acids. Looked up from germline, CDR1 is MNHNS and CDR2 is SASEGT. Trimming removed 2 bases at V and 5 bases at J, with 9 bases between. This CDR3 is CASSESAVYGYTF. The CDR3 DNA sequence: TGTGCCAGCAGTGAATCGGCAGTTTATGGCTACACCTTC.

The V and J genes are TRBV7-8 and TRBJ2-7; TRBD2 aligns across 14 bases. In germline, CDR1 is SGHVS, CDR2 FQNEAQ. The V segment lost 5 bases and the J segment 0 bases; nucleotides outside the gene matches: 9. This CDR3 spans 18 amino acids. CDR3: CASSEGLAGDHSSYEQYF. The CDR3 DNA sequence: TGTGCCAGCAGCGAGGGACTAGCGGGAGACCACAGCTCCTACGAGCAGTACTTC. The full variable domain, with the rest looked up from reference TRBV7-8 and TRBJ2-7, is GAGVSQSPRYKVAKRGQDVALRCDPISGHVSLFWYQQALGQGPEFLTYFQNEAQLDKSGLPSDRFFAERPEGSVSTLKIQRTQQEDSAVYLCASSEGLAGDHSSYEQYFGPGTRLTVT.

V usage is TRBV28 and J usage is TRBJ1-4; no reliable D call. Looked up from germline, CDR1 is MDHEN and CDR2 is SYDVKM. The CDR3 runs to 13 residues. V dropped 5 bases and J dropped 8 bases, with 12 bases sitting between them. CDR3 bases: TGTGCCAGCAGTCTAGGGAACGAGGAAAAACTGTTTTTT. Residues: CASSLGNEEKLFF.